The sequence of this T cell receptor (beta chain) was determined in a study of cytomegalovirus exposure and HLA in healthy donors. Study-level results: Upon later analysis, TCR association rates were observed to vary by HLA locus, being highest for DRB1 and lowest for HLA-C.

Remarks on this clone: Its specificity is not known.

PCR employed 60 Vbeta and 13 Jbeta primers. TCRdb's copy holds only in-frame clones and misses some; the assay was immunoSEQ multiplex PCR. The sample shows around 130,000 clones, about 85% of them seen only once. Germline lookup yields CDR1 ENHRY and CDR2 SYGVKD. This CDR3 spans 14 amino acids. The V end lost 2 bases, the J end lost 1 base, and 7 bases lay between the germline ends. This receptor was identified in a boy between 10 and 17 years old in good health and CMV-seronegative. This chain uses TRBV10-3 with TRBJ2-3; D perhaps matches TRBD2 (5 bases). The sequencing input was PBMCs. The CDR3 DNA is TGTGCCATCAGTGAGAACGGGGGCACAGATACGCAGTATTTT. Encoded protein: CAISENGGTDTQYF.